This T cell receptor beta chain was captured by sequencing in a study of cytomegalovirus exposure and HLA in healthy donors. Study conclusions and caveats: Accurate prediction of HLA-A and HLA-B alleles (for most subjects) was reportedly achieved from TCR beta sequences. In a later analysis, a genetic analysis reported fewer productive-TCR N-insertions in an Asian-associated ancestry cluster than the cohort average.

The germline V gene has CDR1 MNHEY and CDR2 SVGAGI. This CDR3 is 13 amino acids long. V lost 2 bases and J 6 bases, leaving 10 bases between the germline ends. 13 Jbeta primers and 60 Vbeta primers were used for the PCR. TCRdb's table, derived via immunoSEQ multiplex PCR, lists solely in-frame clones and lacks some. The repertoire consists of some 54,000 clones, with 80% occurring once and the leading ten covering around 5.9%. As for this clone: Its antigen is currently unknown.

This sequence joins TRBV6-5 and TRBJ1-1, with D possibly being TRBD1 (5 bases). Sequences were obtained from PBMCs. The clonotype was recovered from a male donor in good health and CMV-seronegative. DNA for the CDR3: TGTGCCAGCAGTTACCGGGGCGGGGCTGAAGCTTTCTTT. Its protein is CASSYRGGAEAFF.